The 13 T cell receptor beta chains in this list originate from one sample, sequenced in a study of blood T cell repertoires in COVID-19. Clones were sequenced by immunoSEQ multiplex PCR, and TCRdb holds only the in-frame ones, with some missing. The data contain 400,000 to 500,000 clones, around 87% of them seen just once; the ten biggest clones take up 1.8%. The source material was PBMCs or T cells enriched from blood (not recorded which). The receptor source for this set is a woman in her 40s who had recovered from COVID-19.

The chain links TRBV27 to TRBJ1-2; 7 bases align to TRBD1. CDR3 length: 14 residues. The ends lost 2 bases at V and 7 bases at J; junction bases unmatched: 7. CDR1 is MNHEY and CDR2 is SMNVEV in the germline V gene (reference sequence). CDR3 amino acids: CASSLVPGGLGYTF. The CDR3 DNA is TGTGCCAGCAGTTTAGTTCCAGGGGGGCTTGGCTACACCTTC.

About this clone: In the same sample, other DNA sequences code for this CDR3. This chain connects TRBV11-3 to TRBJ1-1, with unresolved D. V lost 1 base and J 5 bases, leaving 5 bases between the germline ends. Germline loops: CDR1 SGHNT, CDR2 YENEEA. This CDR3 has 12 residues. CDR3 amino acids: CASSLVRTEAFF. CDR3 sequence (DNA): TGTGCCAGCAGCTTAGTGAGGACTGAAGCTTTCTTT.

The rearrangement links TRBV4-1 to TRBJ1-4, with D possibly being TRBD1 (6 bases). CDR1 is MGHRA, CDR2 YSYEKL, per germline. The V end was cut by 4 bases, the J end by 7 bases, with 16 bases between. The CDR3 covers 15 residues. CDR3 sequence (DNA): TGCGCCAGCAGCCTCCCCGGGACAAAAACTGAAAAACTGTTTTTT. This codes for CASSLPGTKTEKLFF.

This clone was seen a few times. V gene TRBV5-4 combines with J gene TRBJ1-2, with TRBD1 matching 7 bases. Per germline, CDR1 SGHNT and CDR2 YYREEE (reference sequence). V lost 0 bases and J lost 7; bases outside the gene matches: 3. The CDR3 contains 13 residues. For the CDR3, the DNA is TGTGCCAGCAGCTTGGACAGGGGAGGTGGCTACACCTTC. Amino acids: CASSLDRGGGYTF.

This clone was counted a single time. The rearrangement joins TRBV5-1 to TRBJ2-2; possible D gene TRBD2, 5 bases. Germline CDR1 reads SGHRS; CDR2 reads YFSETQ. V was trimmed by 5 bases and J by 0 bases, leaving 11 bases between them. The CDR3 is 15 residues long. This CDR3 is CASSSTTSNTGELFF. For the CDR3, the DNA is TGCGCCAGCAGTTCGACTACTTCGAACACCGGGGAGCTGTTTTTT.

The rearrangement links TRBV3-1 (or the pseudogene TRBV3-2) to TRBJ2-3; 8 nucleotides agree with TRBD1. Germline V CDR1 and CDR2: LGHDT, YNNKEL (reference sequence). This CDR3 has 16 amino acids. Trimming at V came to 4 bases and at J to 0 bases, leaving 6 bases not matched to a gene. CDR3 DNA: TGTGCCAGCAGCCTCCCATGGACAGGGAGCACAGATACGCAGTATTTT. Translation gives CASSLPWTGSTDTQYF.

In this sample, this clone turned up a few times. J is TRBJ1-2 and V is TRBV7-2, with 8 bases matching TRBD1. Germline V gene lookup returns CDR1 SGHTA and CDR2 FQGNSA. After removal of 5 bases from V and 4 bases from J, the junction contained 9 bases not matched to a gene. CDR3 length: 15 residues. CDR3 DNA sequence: TGTGCCAGCAGCCGTACCGGACAGGGCGGCTATGGCTACACCTTC. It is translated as CASSRTGQGGYGYTF.

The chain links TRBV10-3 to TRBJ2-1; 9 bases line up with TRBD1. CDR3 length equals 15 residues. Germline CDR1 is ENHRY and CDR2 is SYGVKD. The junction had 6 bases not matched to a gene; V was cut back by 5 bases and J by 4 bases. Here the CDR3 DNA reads TGTGCCATCAGTAAACAGGGGGCAAGATACAATGAGCAGTTCTTC. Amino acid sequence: CAISKQGARYNEQFF.

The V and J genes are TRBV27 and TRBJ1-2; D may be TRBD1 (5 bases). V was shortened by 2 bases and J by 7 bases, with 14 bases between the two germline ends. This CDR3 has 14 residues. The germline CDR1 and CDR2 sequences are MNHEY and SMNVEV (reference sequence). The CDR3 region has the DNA TGTGCCAGCAGTTTAAGCAGGGATGGTGCTGGCTACACCTTC. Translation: CASSLSRDGAGYTF.

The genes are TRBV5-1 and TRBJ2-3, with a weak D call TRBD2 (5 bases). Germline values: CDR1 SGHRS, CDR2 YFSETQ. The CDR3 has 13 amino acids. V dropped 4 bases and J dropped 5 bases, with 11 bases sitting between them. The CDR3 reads CASSRGSGDTQYF. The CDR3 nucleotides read TGCGCCAGCAGCCGGGGATCGGGAGATACGCAGTATTTT.

CDR3: CASSYKHKREGIYEQYF. The DNA for the CDR3 is TGTGCCAGCAGCTACAAACATAAGCGGGAGGGCATCTACGAGCAGTACTTC. This rearrangement joins TRBV3-1 (or the pseudogene TRBV3-2) to TRBJ2-7; 10 bases match TRBD2. Germline loops: CDR1 LGHDT, CDR2 YNNKEL (reference sequence). CDR3 length: 17 amino acids. V dropped 5 bases and J dropped 3; count of bases not matched to a gene: 13.

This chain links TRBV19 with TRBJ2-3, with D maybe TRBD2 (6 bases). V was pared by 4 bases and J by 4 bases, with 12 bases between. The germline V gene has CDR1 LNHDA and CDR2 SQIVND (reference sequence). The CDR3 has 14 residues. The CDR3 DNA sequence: TGTGCCAGTAGTACGTCTCCGGGAGCAGATACGCAGTATTTT. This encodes CASSTSPGADTQYF.

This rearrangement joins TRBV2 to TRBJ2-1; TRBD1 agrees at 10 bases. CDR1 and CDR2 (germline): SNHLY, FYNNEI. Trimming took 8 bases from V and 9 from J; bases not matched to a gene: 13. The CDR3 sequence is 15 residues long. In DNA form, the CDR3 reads TGTGCCAGCGAGGCCGGGACAGGGGCTAGAAGTGAGCAGTTCTTC. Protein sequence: CASEAGTGARSEQFF.